Following are 27 T cell receptor beta chains from one sample sequenced in a study of T cell responses to AZD1222 COVID-19 vaccine. TCRdb's copy holds only in-frame clones and misses some; the assay was immunoSEQ multiplex PCR. The data contain about 26,000 clones, approximately 88% of them singletons. The specimen was peripheral blood, collected 28 days after the second AZD1222 dose. The receptors shown here come from an adult who received the AZD1222 COVID-19 vaccine.

V is TRBV7-8 and J is TRBJ2-7; D gene ambiguous. Germline V lookup: CDR1 SGHVS, CDR2 FQNEAQ. V lost 4 bases to trimming and J lost 5 bases, with 18 bases between them. CDR3 length: 15 residues. CDR3 amino acids: CASSSPRPPYDEQYF. In DNA form, the CDR3 reads TGTGCCAGCAGCTCCCCTAGGCCCCCGTACGACGAGCAGTACTTC.

CDR3 sequence: CASSEGSRSNQPQHF. The CDR3, as DNA: TGTGCCAGTAGTGAGGGGTCAAGGAGCAATCAGCCCCAGCATTTT. V and J are TRBV19 and TRBJ1-5; perhaps TRBD1 as D (5 bases). V dropped 5 bases and J dropped 1 base, with 12 bases sitting between them. The germline V gene has CDR1 LNHDA and CDR2 SQIVND (reference sequence). CDR3 length equals 15 residues.

V gene TRBV19 combines with J gene TRBJ1-5; 7 bases are shared with TRBD1. CDR3 length: 14 residues. After removal of 5 bases from V and 1 base from J, the junction contained 2 bases not matched to a gene. Germline values: CDR1 LNHDA, CDR2 SQIVND (reference sequence). In DNA, the CDR3 is TGTGCCAGTAGTGAACAGGGGAGCAATCAGCCCCAGCATTTT. It translates to CASSEQGSNQPQHF.

The chain carries TRBV6-5 and TRBJ1-3; no firm D call. This CDR3 spans 14 amino acids. Germline-derived CDR1 and CDR2 are MNHEY and SVGAGI. The V and J ends lost 5 bases and 1 base respectively, with 9 bases between them. In DNA, the CDR3 is TGTGCCAGCAGTCTAACAGTTTCTGGAAACACCATATATTTT. Translating gives CASSLTVSGNTIYF.

This chain connects TRBV6-5 to TRBJ1-4, with D possibly TRBD1 on 6 matching bases. Germline lookup yields CDR1 MNHEY and CDR2 SVGAGI. Trimming cost V 5 bases and J 4 bases, with 14 bases left between them. The CDR3 contains 15 residues. DNA of the CDR3: TGTGCCAGCAGTAACGGCAGGGGTGTTAATGAAAAACTGTTTTTT. Its translation: CASSNGRGVNEKLFF.

V gene TRBV5-6 combines with J gene TRBJ1-2, with D unresolved. V lost 4 bases to trimming and J lost 1 base, with 5 bases between them. The germline gives CDR1 SGHDT, CDR2 YYEEEE. The CDR3 has 12 residues. CDR3 coding DNA: TGTGCCAGCAGCCGGGATAACTATGGCTACACCTTC. Its protein is CASSRDNYGYTF.

The chain employs TRBV5-4 and TRBJ2-1; 8 nucleotides align to TRBD2. The trim removed 0 bases at V and 5 bases at J, leaving 4 bases unmatched. The CDR3 runs to 15 residues. Germline values: CDR1 SGHNT, CDR2 YYREEE (reference sequence). The CDR3 sequence: CASSLGSRGDNEQFF. CDR3 nucleotide sequence: TGTGCCAGCAGCTTGGGTTCGCGGGGGGACAATGAGCAGTTCTTC.

The chain uses TRBV28 and TRBJ2-2; possibly TRBD1 for D (5 bases). Germline assignment: CDR1 MDHEN and CDR2 SYDVKM. The CDR3 runs 16 residues. The V and J ends lost 2 bases and 1 base respectively, with 11 bases between them. The CDR3, as DNA: TGTGCCAGCAGTTTACCTGCGACAGTGAACACCGGGGAGCTGTTTTTT. Translation: CASSLPATVNTGELFF. Variable domain in full (rest from reference TRBV28 and TRBJ2-2): DVKVTQSSRYLVKRTGEKVFLECVQDMDHENMFWYRQDPGLGLRLIYFSYDVKMKEKGDIPEGYSVSREKKERFSLILESASTNQTSMYLCASSLPATVNTGELFFGEGSRLTVL.

V is TRBV11-1 and J is TRBJ1-2; possibly TRBD1 for D (5 bases). V lost 1 base to trimming and J lost 4 bases, with 7 bases between them. CDR3 length equals 13 residues. CDR1 is SGHAT and CDR2 is FQDESV in the germline V gene (reference sequence). The CDR3 loop reads CASSLGDVYGYTF. CDR3 coding DNA: TGTGCCAGCAGCTTAGGGGACGTCTATGGCTACACCTTC. The entire variable domain, with the rest obtained from reference TRBV11-1 and TRBJ1-2, is as follows: EAEVAQSPRYKITEKSQAVAFWCDPISGHATLYWYRQILGQGPELLVQFQDESVVDDSQLPKDRFSAERLKGVDSTLKIQPAELGDSAMYLCASSLGDVYGYTFGSGTRLTVV.

The chain uses TRBV3-1 (or the pseudogene TRBV3-2) and TRBJ2-7; possibly TRBD2 for D (5 bases). The CDR3 length is 15 residues. The germline V gene has CDR1 LGHDT and CDR2 YNNKEL (reference sequence). Trimming shortened V by 0 bases and J by 0 bases, and 9 bases separated the two germline ends. CDR3: CASSQDPDYSYEQYF. The DNA of the CDR3 is TGTGCCAGCAGCCAAGATCCCGACTACTCCTACGAGCAGTACTTC.

The chain employs TRBV15 and TRBJ2-2, with unresolved D. The V end was cut by 3 bases, the J end by 5 bases, with 7 bases between. Germline CDR1 LNHNV, CDR2 YYDKDF (reference sequence). CDR3 length: 13 amino acids. The CDR3 DNA sequence: TGTGCCACCAGCAGTCTGAGGACCGGGGAGCTGTTTTTT. This gives the protein CATSSLRTGELFF. Drawing the rest from reference TRBV15 and TRBJ2-2, the complete variable domain is DAMVIQNPRYQVTQFGKPVTLSCSQTLNHNVMYWYQQKSSQAPKLLFHYYDKDFNNEADTPDNFQSRRPNTSFCFLDIRSPGLGDTAMYLCATSSLRTGELFFGEGSRLTVL.

The rearrangement links TRBV2 to TRBJ2-3; 8 bases align to TRBD2. Trimming removed 5 bases from V and 9 bases from J; junction bases left unmatched: 7. The CDR3 runs 13 residues. Per the germline V gene, CDR1 is SNHLY and CDR2 is FYNNEI. The CDR3 protein is CASSLLGGETQYF. CDR3 nucleotides: TGTGCCAGCAGTTTACTCGGGGGGGAGACGCAGTATTTT.

The V gene is TRBV14, the J gene TRBJ2-2; either TRBD1 or TRBD2 may fit D (5 bases each). CDR3 length: 15 amino acids. V dropped 2 bases and J dropped 2 bases, with 9 bases sitting between them. Per the germline V gene, CDR1 is SGHDN and CDR2 is FVKESK. CDR3 sequence reads: CASSQFGGNTGELFF. The DNA of the CDR3 is TGTGCCAGCAGCCAATTTGGGGGTAACACCGGGGAGCTGTTTTTT. The whole variable domain, filled in from reference TRBV14 and TRBJ2-2, reads EAGVTQFPSHSVIEKGQTVTLRCDPISGHDNLYWYRRVMGKEIKFLLHFVKESKQDESGMPNNRFLAERTGGTYSTLKVQPAELEDSGVYFCASSQFGGNTGELFFGEGSRLTVL.

The chain employs TRBV28 and TRBJ2-3; D is possibly TRBD1 (6 bases). The CDR3 consists of 15 residues. CDR1 and CDR2 from the germline V gene are MDHEN and SYDVKM. Trimming stripped 6 bases from V and 6 bases from J, with 19 bases between. The chain's CDR3 is CASRTGSARMDTQYF. CDR3 bases: TGTGCCAGCAGAACAGGGTCCGCTAGGATGGATACGCAGTATTTT.

This clone turned up a few times. The genes are TRBV10-2 and TRBJ1-5, with 7 nucleotides matching TRBD1. Germline lookup yields CDR1 WSHSY and CDR2 SAAADI. This CDR3 is 13 amino acids long. J gave up 7 bases and V 5 bases, and 5 bases lay outside the gene matches. The CDR3 DNA reads as TGCGCCAGCAGTCTTGGACAGGCCCAGCCCCAGCATTTT. Translating gives CASSLGQAQPQHF.

The chain is built from TRBV28 and TRBJ1-2, with a possible D match to TRBD1 (5 bases). The CDR3 runs 16 residues. In germline, CDR1 is MDHEN, CDR2 SYDVKM. Trimming stripped 1 base from V and 5 bases from J, with 17 bases between. For the CDR3, the DNA is TGTGCCAGCAGTTTATACCGACAGCCTAATCAATATGGCTACACCTTC. This sequence encodes CASSLYRQPNQYGYTF.

The V call is TRBV6-4, the J call TRBJ2-6; possible D gene TRBD1, 6 bases. CDR3 length equals 15 residues. The ends were cut back, 5 bases at V and 0 bases at J, with 8 bases in the middle. Per the germline V gene, CDR1 is MRHNA and CDR2 is SNTAGT. The CDR3 sequence: CASSSQGSGANVLTF. In DNA, the CDR3 is TGTGCCAGCAGTTCACAGGGCTCTGGGGCCAACGTCCTGACTTTC.

Details on this clone: A junction end diverges from the germline sequence, so it may reflect a read error. The chain has TRBV9 and TRBJ2-2, with D possibly TRBD1 on 5 matching bases. CDR1 is SGDLS, CDR2 YYNGEE, per germline. The CDR3 runs 14 residues. In DNA, the CDR3 is TGTGCCAGCAGCGGGACATCGAAAACCGGGGAGCTGTTTTTT. Its protein product is CASSGTSKTGELFF.

This chain joins TRBV5-1 and TRBJ1-1; D perhaps matches TRBD1 (5 bases). The germline gives CDR1 SGHRS, CDR2 YFSETQ. This CDR3 has 12 amino acids. Trimming pared 4 bases from V and 6 bases from J, leaving 10 bases between. CDR3 sequence: CASSPGLSEAFF. Here the CDR3 DNA reads TGCGCCAGCAGCCCAGGGCTCTCTGAAGCTTTCTTT.

This clone was recorded once. The chain joins TRBV24-1 to TRBJ2-2; 8 nucleotides line up with TRBD1. Germline V gene sequence: CDR1 KGHDR, CDR2 SFDVKD. CDR3 length: 15 amino acids. J gave up 4 bases and V 1 base, and 1 base lay outside the gene matches. The CDR3: CATSDFGTGTGELFF. DNA for the CDR3: TGTGCCACCAGTGATTTTGGGACAGGCACCGGGGAGCTGTTTTTT.

The chain has TRBV27 and TRBJ1-6; 7 nucleotides agree with TRBD1. This CDR3 is built from 16 residues. CDR1 is MNHEY and CDR2 is SMNVEV in the germline V gene (reference sequence). The J segment lost 0 bases and the V segment lost 6 bases, leaving 5 bases of the junction unmatched. The CDR3 reads CASRAGGSSYNSPLHF. In DNA form, the CDR3 reads TGTGCCAGCAGAGCAGGGGGTAGCTCCTATAATTCACCCCTCCACTTT.

This chain joins TRBV2 and TRBJ1-2; no firm D call. CDR3 length equals 12 residues. The V end lost 2 bases, the J end lost 2 bases, and 3 bases lay between the germline ends. From germline, CDR1 is SNHLY and CDR2 FYNNEI. This CDR3 reads CASSESNYGYTF. The CDR3 DNA sequence: TGTGCCAGCAGTGAATCGAACTATGGCTACACCTTC.

The chain carries TRBV6-2 or TRBV6-3 and TRBJ2-1; 9 bases fit TRBD2. Unmatched junction bases numbered 5, after V lost 6 bases and J lost 2 bases. CDR1 MNHEY and CDR2 SVGEGT come from the germline V gene. The CDR3 loop spans 15 amino acids. CDR3: CASSLIAGAYNEQFF. CDR3 DNA: TGTGCCAGCAGCCTGATAGCGGGGGCCTACAATGAGCAGTTCTTC.

The V and J genes are TRBV5-6 and TRBJ1-2; D call uncertain. There are 14 residues in the CDR3. Trimming stripped 5 bases from V and 3 bases from J, with 14 bases between. Looked up from germline, CDR1 is SGHDT and CDR2 is YYEEEE. This CDR3 is CASSETPVYYGYTF. In DNA form, the CDR3 reads TGTGCCAGCAGTGAGACCCCCGTTTACTATGGCTACACCTTC.

V and J are TRBV3-1 (or the pseudogene TRBV3-2) and TRBJ2-3; the match to TRBD2 covers 10 bases. The J segment lost 0 bases and the V segment lost 4 bases, leaving 4 bases of the junction unmatched. This CDR3 contains 16 residues. Germline V gene sequence: CDR1 LGHDT, CDR2 YNNKEL (reference sequence). CDR3 amino acids: CASSPLAGGSTDTQYF. In DNA, the CDR3 is TGTGCCAGCAGCCCCTTAGCGGGGGGTAGCACAGATACGCAGTATTTT.

The chain couples TRBV14 to TRBJ2-2; 12 bases are shared with TRBD2. Germline trimming cut 6 bases from V and 8 bases from J; bases unmatched to any gene: 10. The CDR3 contains 16 residues. CDR1 is SGHDN, CDR2 FVKESK, per germline. The CDR3 DNA reads as TGTGCCAGCAGACCTCTGACTAGCGGGGGTCAGGGGGAGCTGTTTTTT. It specifies CASRPLTSGGQGELFF.

The J gene is TRBJ1-1, the V gene TRBV28; maybe TRBD1 (5 bases). V lost 6 bases and J 1 base, leaving 12 bases between the germline ends. CDR1 and CDR2 (germline): MDHEN, SYDVKM. The CDR3 covers 14 residues. CDR3 in DNA: TGTGCCAGCAGCTCATCTCAGGGGAACACTGAAGCTTTCTTT. This gives the protein CASSSSQGNTEAFF.